This T cell receptor (beta chain) derives from a study of T cells in Graves' hyperthyroidism and ophthalmopathy. Patients with ophthalmopathy all had a Clinical Activity Score of at least 3, a NOSPECS grade of at least 4 and duration under 3 months. TCR beta CDR3 regions were amplified from RNA. The HTBI primer set was used in a first-round RT-PCR of the TCR CDR3. From the multiplex PCR reads, TCRdb called clonotypes with MiXCR, one entry per CDR3 protein. Here the sample spans about 370,000 distinct CDR3 sequences, nearly 15% being singletons. The CDR3 runs 15 residues. The V end lost 2 bases, the J end lost 4 bases, and 14 bases lay between the germline ends. Per germline, CDR1 SGHNT and CDR2 YYREEE (reference sequence).

The rearrangement links TRBV5-4 to TRBJ2-3; D is perhaps TRBD2 (5 bases). The material sequenced was blood. The TCR comes from a woman aged 60 to 75 with Graves' ophthalmopathy. The CDR3 loop is CASSFSERRADTQYF. The CDR3 DNA is TGTGCCAGCAGCTTTAGCGAGAGAAGGGCAGATACGCAGTATTTT. The full variable domain, with the rest looked up from reference TRBV5-4 and TRBJ2-3, is ETGVTQSPTHLIKTRGQQVTLRCSSQSGHNTVSWYQQALGQGPQFIFQYYREEENGRGNFPPRFSGLQFPNYSSELNVNALELDDSALYLCASSFSERRADTQYFGPGTRLTVL.